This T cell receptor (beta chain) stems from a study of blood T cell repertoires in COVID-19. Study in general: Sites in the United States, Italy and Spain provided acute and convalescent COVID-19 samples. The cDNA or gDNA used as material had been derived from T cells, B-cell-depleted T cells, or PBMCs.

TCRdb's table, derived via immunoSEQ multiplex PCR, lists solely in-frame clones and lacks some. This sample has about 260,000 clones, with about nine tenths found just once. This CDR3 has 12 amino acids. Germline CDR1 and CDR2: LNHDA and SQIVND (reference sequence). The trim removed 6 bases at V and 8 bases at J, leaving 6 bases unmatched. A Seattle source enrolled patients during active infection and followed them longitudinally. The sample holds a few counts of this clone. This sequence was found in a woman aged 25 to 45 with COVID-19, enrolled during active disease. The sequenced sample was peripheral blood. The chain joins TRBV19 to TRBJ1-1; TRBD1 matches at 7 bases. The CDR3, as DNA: TGTGCCAGTAGAAGATCAGGGGGAGAAGCTTTCTTT. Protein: CASRRSGGEAFF. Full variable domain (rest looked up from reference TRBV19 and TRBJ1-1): DGGITQSPKYLFRKEGQNVTLSCEQNLNHDAMYWYRQDPGQGLRLIYYSQIVNDFQKGDIAEGYSVSREKKESFPLTVTSAQKNPTAFYLCASRRSGGEAFFGQGTRLTVV.